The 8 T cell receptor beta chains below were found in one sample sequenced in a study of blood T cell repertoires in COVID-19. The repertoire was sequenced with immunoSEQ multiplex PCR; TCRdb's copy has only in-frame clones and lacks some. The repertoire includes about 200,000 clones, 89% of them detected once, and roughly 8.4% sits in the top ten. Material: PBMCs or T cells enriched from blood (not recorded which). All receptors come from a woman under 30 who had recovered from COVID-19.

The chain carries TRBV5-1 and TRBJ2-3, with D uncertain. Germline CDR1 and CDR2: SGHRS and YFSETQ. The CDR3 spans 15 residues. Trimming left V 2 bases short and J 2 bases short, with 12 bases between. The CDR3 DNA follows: TGCGCCAGCAGCTTCCAGCGCTCGGCCACAGATACGCAGTATTTT. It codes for CASSFQRSATDTQYF.

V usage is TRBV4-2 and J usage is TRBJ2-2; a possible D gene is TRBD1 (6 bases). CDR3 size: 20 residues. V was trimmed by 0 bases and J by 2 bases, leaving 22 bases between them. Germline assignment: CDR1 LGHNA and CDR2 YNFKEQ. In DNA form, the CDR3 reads TGTGCCAGCAGCCAAGATGGACAGTTTAACATACCACCAAACACCGGGGAGCTGTTTTTT. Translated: CASSQDGQFNIPPNTGELFF.

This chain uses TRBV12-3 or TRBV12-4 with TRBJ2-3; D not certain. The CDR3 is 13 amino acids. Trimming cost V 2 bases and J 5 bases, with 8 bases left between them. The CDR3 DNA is TGTGCCAGCAGTTTACGCGCGGAAGATACGCAGTATTTT. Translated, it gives CASSLRAEDTQYF.

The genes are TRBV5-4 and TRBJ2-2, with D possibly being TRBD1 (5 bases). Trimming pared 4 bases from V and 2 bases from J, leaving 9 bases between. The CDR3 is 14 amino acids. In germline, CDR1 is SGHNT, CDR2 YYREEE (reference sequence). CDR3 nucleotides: TGTGCCAGCAGCACGACAGTTAACACCGGGGAGCTGTTTTTT. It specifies CASSTTVNTGELFF.

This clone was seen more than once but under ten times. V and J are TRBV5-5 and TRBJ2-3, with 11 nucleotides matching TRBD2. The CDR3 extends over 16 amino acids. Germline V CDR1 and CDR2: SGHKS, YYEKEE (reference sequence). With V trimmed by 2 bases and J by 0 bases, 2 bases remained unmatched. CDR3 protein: CASSLLAGASTDTQYF. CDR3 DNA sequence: TGTGCCAGCAGCTTACTAGCGGGGGCTAGCACAGATACGCAGTATTTT.

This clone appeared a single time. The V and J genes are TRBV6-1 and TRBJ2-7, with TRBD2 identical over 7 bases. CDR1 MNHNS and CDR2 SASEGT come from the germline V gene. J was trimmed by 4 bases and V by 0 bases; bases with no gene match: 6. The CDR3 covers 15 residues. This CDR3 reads CASSEAETGGYEQYF. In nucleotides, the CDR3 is TGTGCCAGCAGTGAAGCTGAAACGGGGGGTTACGAGCAGTACTTC.

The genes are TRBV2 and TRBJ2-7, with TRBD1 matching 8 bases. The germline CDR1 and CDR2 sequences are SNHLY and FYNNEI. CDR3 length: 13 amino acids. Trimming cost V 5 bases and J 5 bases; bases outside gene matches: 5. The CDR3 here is CASSWTGFDEQYF. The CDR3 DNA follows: TGTGCCAGCAGTTGGACAGGGTTCGACGAGCAGTACTTC.

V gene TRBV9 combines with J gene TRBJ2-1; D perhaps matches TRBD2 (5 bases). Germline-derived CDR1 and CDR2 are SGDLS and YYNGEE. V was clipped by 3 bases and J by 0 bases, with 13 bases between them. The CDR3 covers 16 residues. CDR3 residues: CASSETASISYNEQFF. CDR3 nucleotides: TGTGCCAGCAGCGAGACCGCTAGCATCTCCTACAATGAGCAGTTCTTC.